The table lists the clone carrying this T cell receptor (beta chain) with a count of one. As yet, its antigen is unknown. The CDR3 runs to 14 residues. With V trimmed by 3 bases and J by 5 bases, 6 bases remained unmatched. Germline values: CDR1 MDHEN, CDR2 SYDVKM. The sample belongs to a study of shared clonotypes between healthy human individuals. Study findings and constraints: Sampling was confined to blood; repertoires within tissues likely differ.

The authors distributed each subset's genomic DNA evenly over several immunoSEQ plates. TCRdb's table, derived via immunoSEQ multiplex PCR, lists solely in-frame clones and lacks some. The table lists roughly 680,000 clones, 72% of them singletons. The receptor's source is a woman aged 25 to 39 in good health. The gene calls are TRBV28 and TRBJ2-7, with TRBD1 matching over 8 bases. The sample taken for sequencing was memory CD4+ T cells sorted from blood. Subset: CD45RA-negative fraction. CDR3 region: CASSFGAGGHEQYF. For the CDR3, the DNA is TGTGCCAGCAGTTTTGGGGCAGGGGGCCACGAGCAGTACTTC.